The clone carrying this TCR beta chain was detected many times. Its antigen remains unknown. The data were taken from a study of T-cell reconstitution after alpha-beta-depleted transplantation in children. The authors prepared the TCRbeta library with unique molecular identifiers. One entry per CDR3 protein results from TCRdb running MiXCR on the PCR reads. The sample includes roughly 670,000 distinct CDR3 sequences, less than 15% seen only once; the top ten take around 0.76%. The study, taken as a whole, reports: Reported findings indicate that, about two months after transplant, alpha-beta T cells came from several hundred expanded clones, which were derived from non-depleted graft cells.

The CDR3 runs 14 residues. V was clipped by 4 bases and J by 12 bases; unmatched bases: 14. CDR1 SGHDN and CDR2 FVKESK come from the germline V gene. This TCR was recovered from a girl aged 2-9 years with congenital amegakaryocytic thrombocytopenia, due to receive a stem cell transplant. This rearrangement joins TRBV14 to TRBJ2-7, with TRBD2 matching 8 bases. Sequencing was performed on PBMCs, taken before TCRalphabeta/CD19-depleted stem cell transplant. The CDR3 loop is CASSPPGLGPPSYF. As DNA, the CDR3 is TGTGCCAGCAGCCCGCCGGGACTAGGTCCCCCTTCGTACTTC.